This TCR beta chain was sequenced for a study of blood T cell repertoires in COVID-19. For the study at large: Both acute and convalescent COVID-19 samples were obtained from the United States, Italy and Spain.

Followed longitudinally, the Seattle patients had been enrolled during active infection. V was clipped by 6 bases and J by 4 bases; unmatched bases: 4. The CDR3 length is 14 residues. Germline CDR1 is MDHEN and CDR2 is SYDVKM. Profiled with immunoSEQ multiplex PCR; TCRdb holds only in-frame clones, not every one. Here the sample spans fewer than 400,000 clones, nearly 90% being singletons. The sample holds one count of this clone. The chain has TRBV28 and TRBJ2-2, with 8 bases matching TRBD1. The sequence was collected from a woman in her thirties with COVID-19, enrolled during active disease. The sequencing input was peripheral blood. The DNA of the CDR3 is TGTGCCAGCAGGGGCAGGGGGCGCACCGGGGAGCTGTTTTTT. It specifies CASRGRGRTGELFF.